The sample holds many counts of the clone carrying this TCR beta chain. The antigen is unknown. This entry comes from a study of blood T cells in healthy people across ages. Study findings and constraints: Among long-lived donors, naive CD4+ cells were more numerous and diversity higher than in aged donors.

The study drew donors from healthy Caucasian individuals in Russia aged roughly 6 to 100. With 5 bases removed from V and 2 bases from J, the gap between germline ends came to 12 bases. The germline CDR1 and CDR2 sequences are SGHTA and FQGNSA. CDR3 length: 14 residues. Using a J-beta primer mix together with a sample-barcoded 5' primer, a second PCR was run for about 6 to 12 cycles. Using its own MiXCR run on the 5' RACE reads, TCRdb lists one record per CDR3 protein. The data show more than 450,000 distinct CDR3 sequences, with about 25% seen just once and 3% to 4.5% held by the top ten. The data were also submitted as part of a second study, on T cells of mothers and their children.

This TCR was sampled from a boy aged 2-9 years in good health. Sequenced material: blood. This chain uses TRBV7-2 with TRBJ2-5; D gene uncertain. The CDR3 sequence: CASSPDFSQETQYF. CDR3 DNA: TGTGCCAGCAGCCCCGACTTTTCACAAGAGACCCAGTACTTC.